This T cell receptor beta chain is drawn from a study of Graves' ophthalmopathy and Graves' hyperthyroidism. Study-wide findings and caveats: Blood repertoires reportedly contained most expanded thyroid clonotypes above 0.001 frequency. The model predicted ophthalmopathy progression with 70.59% sensitivity and around 74% specificity.

V trimming: 6 bases; J trimming: 1 base; junction bases outside the gene matches: 6. The CDR3 is 15 residues long. Using RNA transcripts, the TCR beta CDR3 regions were amplified. An initial RT-PCR round employing HTBI primers preceded a second-round multiplex PCR. TCRdb re-derived calls from the multiplex PCR reads in MiXCR, one entry per CDR3 protein. The repertoire holds about 590,000 distinct CDR3 sequences, about two fifths seen once, with about 4% in the top ten. Note on this clonotype: The target antigen is unknown.

This receptor was identified in an adult man with Graves' hyperthyroidism. The chain links TRBV12-3 or TRBV12-4 to TRBJ2-7, with 10 bases that match TRBD1. Sequenced: peripheral blood or thyroid tissue (not recorded which). The CDR3 protein is CASRRDRGISYEQYF. The CDR3 bases are TGTGCCAGCAGGAGGGACAGGGGAATATCCTACGAGCAGTACTTC.